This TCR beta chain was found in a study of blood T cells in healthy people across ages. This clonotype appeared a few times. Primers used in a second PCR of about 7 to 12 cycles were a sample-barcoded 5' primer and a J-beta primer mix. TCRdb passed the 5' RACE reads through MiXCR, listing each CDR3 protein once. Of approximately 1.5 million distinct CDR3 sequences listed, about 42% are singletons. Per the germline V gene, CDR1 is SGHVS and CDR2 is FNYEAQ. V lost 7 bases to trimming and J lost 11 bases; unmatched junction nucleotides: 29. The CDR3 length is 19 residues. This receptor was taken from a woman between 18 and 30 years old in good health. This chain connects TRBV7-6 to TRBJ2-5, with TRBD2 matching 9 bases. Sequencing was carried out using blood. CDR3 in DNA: TGTGCCAGCAACCTTTCAGGGAGGTGTGGGCGGGAGGGTCGAAAACAGCAGTACTTC. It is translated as CASNLSGRCGREGRKQQYF.